These T cell receptor beta chains were read from a single sample in a study of OX40 agonist ivuxolimab in advanced cancers. Profiling relied on immunoSEQ multiplex PCR, and the TCRdb table lists in-frame clones only, not all of them. The sample contains more than 100,000 clones, about 92% of which appear only once. The sample here was CD4+ or CD8+ T cells sorted from blood, taken in a trial of the OX40 agonist ivuxolimab. The receptors derive from an adult with an advanced solid tumor such as melanoma, head and neck, liver or kidney cancer. CDR3s include the opening cysteine and the closing phenylalanine or tryptophan. The order of the fields is J gene, clone size, D gene, V gene, CDR3 protein, CDR3 DNA. The D gene is left open where the match is weak. Clone size is given for some rows only: seen once, a few or many times, or a class if the clone is expanded.

TRBJ1-2 - - TRBV19 CASSLNPGDGYTF TGTGCCAGTAGCCTTAACCCAGGGGATGGCTACACCTTC
TRBJ2-6 once - TRBV5-4 CASSPRTTALAGANVLTF TGTGCCAGCAGCCCAAGGACGACAGCTTTAGCTGGGGCCAACGTCCTGACTTTC
TRBJ2-2 - - TRBV4-3 CASSRGGTNTGELFF TGCGCCAGCAGCCGTGGGGGAACGAACACCGGGGAGCTGTTTTTT
TRBJ1-6 once - TRBV9 CASSPRAGGNSPLHF TGTGCCAGCAGCCCCCGGGCCGGGGGTAATTCACCCCTCCACTTT
TRBJ2-2 - - TRBV25-1 CASSDTGELFF TGTGCCAGCAGTGACACCGGGGAGCTGTTTTTT
TRBJ1-1 - - TRBV6-1 CASINRPVNTEAFF TGTGCCAGCATAAACCGACCGGTGAACACTGAAGCTTTCTTT
TRBJ1-2 - TRBD1 TRBV11-2 CASSSRQGASNYGYTF TGTGCCAGCAGCTCAAGACAGGGGGCTTCTAACTATGGCTACACCTTC
TRBJ2-1 - TRBD2 TRBV15 CATSRPGGEQFF TGTGCCACCAGCCGTCCGGGGGGTGAGCAGTTCTTC
TRBJ2-7 - - TRBV19 CASSMSGIYYEQYF TGTGCCAGTAGTATGTCAGGGATCTACTACGAGCAGTACTTC
TRBJ2-7 few - TRBV6-6 CASSPHPGTGSYEQYF TGTGCCAGCAGTCCACACCCGGGGACGGGCTCCTACGAGCAGTACTTC
TRBJ1-1 - - TRBV7-2 CASSLGVGTLNTEAFF TGTGCCAGCAGCTTGGGGGTAGGGACACTGAACACTGAAGCTTTCTTT
TRBJ2-2 once TRBD1 TRBV5-4 CASSSGTGGANTGELFF TGTGCCAGCAGCTCGGGGACAGGGGGCGCGAACACCGGGGAGCTGTTTTTT